This T cell receptor (beta chain) came from a study of cytomegalovirus exposure and HLA in healthy donors. Study-wide findings and caveats: As was reported, the HLA-A and HLA-B alleles of most subjects were accurately predicted from TCR beta sequences.

On this clone itself: No antigen is known for it.

With 60 Vbeta and 13 Jbeta primers, the PCR was carried out. Sequencing used immunoSEQ multiplex PCR; TCRdb keeps in-frame clones, though not all of them. The sample carries 100,000 to 150,000 clones, roughly a sixth recorded once. The germline V and J ends were trimmed by 4 bases and 8 bases, with 21 bases remaining between them. From germline, CDR1 is SGDLS and CDR2 YYNGEE. CDR3 length: 15 amino acids. The chain combines TRBV9 with TRBJ1-1; D is unclear. This receptor was identified in a female donor in good health and CMV-seropositive. Sample: PBMCs. CDR3 DNA: TGTGCCAGCAGCCCCTCGGTAGGCTTCCTAGCGGAAGCTTTCTTT. Encoded protein: CASSPSVGFLAEAFF.